What follows are 27 T cell receptor beta chains derived from one specimen sequenced in a study of Graves' ophthalmopathy and Graves' hyperthyroidism. From RNA, the CDR3 regions of TCR beta chains were amplified and sequenced. Investigators did first-round RT-PCR with HTBI primers, then second-round multiplex PCR. TCRdb itself ran the multiplex PCR reads through MiXCR, one entry per CDR3 protein. The sample shows about 400,000 distinct CDR3 sequences, around 19% of them seen only once. Sequenced sample: peripheral blood. The receptors were gathered from a woman aged 18-29 years with Graves' ophthalmopathy.

This chain uses TRBV6-1 with TRBJ2-5; no clear D gene. CDR3 length: 16 residues. Trimming took off 5 bases at V and 4 bases at J, with 20 bases between the two ends. Germline V gene data show CDR1 as MNHNS and CDR2 as SASEGT. The CDR3 region has the DNA TGTGCCAGCAGTCACGAGCGCTGGAGAGGTGGAGAGACCCAGTACTTC. Translating gives CASSHERWRGGETQYF.

The sample holds many counts of this clonotype. The chain links TRBV6-2 or TRBV6-3 to TRBJ1-5, with 7 bases that match TRBD1. Germline assignment: CDR1 MNHEY and CDR2 SVGEGT. The length of the CDR3 is 14 residues. The junction had 10 bases not matched to a gene; V was cut back by 6 bases and J by 8 bases. Here the CDR3 DNA reads TGTGCCAGCAGGGCCCGACAGGGCCAGAAGCCCCAGCATTTT. This gives the protein CASRARQGQKPQHF.

This clonotype appeared many times. Possible read error: a much larger clone is one base away. This chain connects TRBV7-9 to TRBJ2-7; TRBD2 matches at 11 bases. The CDR3 runs to 14 residues. The V segment lost 5 bases and the J segment 5 bases; nucleotides outside the gene matches: 5. The V gene's germline CDR1 is SEHNR and CDR2 FQNEAQ (reference sequence). The CDR3 sequence: CASSLSGRANEQYF. DNA for the CDR3: TGTGCCAGCAGCCTTAGCGGGAGGGCCAACGAGCAGTACTTC. Variable domain in full (rest from reference TRBV7-9 and TRBJ2-7): DTGVSQNPRHKITKRGQNVTFRCDPISEHNRLYWYRQTLGQGPEFLTYFQNEAQLEKSRLLSDRFSAERPKGSFSTLEIQRTEQGDSAMYLCASSLSGRANEQYFGPGTRLTVT.

This clonotype was recorded at least ten times. The V gene is TRBV28, the J gene TRBJ1-5; 7 positions match TRBD1. This CDR3 is built from 15 residues. CDR1 is MDHEN and CDR2 is SYDVKM in the germline V gene. J lost 0 bases, V lost 9 bases, and 8 bases had no gene match. CDR3 coding DNA: TGTGCCAGTACCCCCGGGACAGATAGCAATCAGCCCCAGCATTTT. Translation: CASTPGTDSNQPQHF.

The chain links TRBV20-1 to TRBJ2-5, with 8 bases lining up with TRBD1. The germline V gene encodes CDR1 DFQATT and CDR2 SNEGSKA (reference sequence). The CDR3 sequence is 13 residues long. V was clipped by 5 bases and J by 8 bases; unmatched bases: 10. The CDR3 sequence: CSAPGADRETQYF. CDR3 DNA sequence: TGCAGTGCTCCGGGGGCGGACAGGGAAACCCAGTACTTC.

This clonotype has ten or more counts. The chain has TRBV7-6 and TRBJ2-2; D is perhaps TRBD2 (7 bases). Germline V gives CDR1 SGHVS, CDR2 FNYEAQ. The length of the CDR3 is 17 residues. Trimming took off 5 bases at V and 6 bases at J, with 22 bases between the two ends. CDR3 sequence: CASSRPGGGSRAGELFF. CDR3 DNA sequence: TGTGCCAGCAGCCGGCCCGGGGGCGGGAGCCGGGCCGGGGAGCTGTTTTTT.

This clonotype was counted at least ten times. The chain is built from TRBV12-3 or TRBV12-4 and TRBJ1-6; D is perhaps TRBD1 (5 bases). V was pared by 3 bases and J by 6 bases, with 12 bases between. This CDR3 contains 15 residues. CDR3 sequence: CASSFAGPGNSPLHF. In DNA form, the CDR3 reads TGTGCCAGCAGTTTTGCAGGGCCCGGTAATTCACCCCTCCACTTT.

This clonotype was observed at least ten times. The chain uses TRBV7-8 and TRBJ2-2; no firm D call. The germline gives CDR1 SGHVS, CDR2 FQNEAQ. The CDR3 consists of 12 residues. V gave up 10 bases and J gave up 6 bases, with 12 bases separating them. The CDR3 DNA sequence: TGTGCCACGAGACTGGACGCCGGGGAGCTGTTTTTT. The encoded protein is CATRLDAGELFF.

This clonotype was found many times. V usage is TRBV10-3 and J usage is TRBJ2-6; a possible D gene is TRBD1 (6 bases). Germline lookup yields CDR1 ENHRY and CDR2 SYGVKD. This CDR3 spans 16 amino acids. V was cut by 10 bases and J by 2 bases, with 18 bases left in between. The CDR3 loop is CATSEVGAAGANVLTF. CDR3 coding DNA: TGTGCCACCTCGGAGGTGGGGGCCGCTGGGGCCAACGTCCTGACTTTC.

In its sample, this clonotype was seen many times. CDR3 DNA: TGTGCCGTAGAAAAGCGGGAGAGCTCCTACGAGCAGTACTTC. This codes for CAVEKRESSYEQYF. This chain connects TRBV30 to TRBJ2-7, with 8 bases that match TRBD2. Trimming took 8 bases from V and 0 from J; bases not matched to a gene: 9. Germline assignment: CDR1 GTSNPN and CDR2 SVGIG (reference sequence). This CDR3 contains 14 residues.

This chain connects TRBV12-3 or TRBV12-4 to TRBJ1-5; TRBD1 matches 8 bases. The CDR3 runs to 16 residues. V was pared by 5 bases and J by 2 bases, with 8 bases of the junction left unmatched. CDR3 bases: TGTGCCAGCAGTCGTCCCGGGACAGGTGGCAATCAGCCCCAGCATTTT. Encoded protein: CASSRPGTGGNQPQHF.

V usage is TRBV6-1 and J usage is TRBJ2-7; D uncertain. Trimming cost V 1 base and J 1 base, with 11 bases left between them. This CDR3 region has 15 residues. Germline values: CDR1 MNHNS, CDR2 SASEGT. CDR3 loop: CASSEGTVLSYEQYF. The CDR3 DNA sequence: TGTGCCAGCAGTGAAGGGACGGTCCTTTCCTACGAGCAGTACTTC.

Remarks on this clonotype: The junction differs from germline at one of its ends, possibly a read error. This rearrangement joins TRBV6-1 to TRBJ1-1; no clear D. The CDR3 spans 13 residues. Germline values: CDR1 MNHNS, CDR2 SASEGT. In nucleotides, the CDR3 is TGTGCCAGTAGTGGGTCGATGAACACTGAAGCTTTCTTT. The encoded protein is CASSGSMNTEAFF.

There are many counts of this clonotype. This rearrangement joins TRBV6-5 to TRBJ1-2; no clear D. The germline CDR1 and CDR2 sequences are MNHEY and SVGAGI. V was shortened by 7 bases and J by 12 bases, with 15 bases between the two germline ends. The CDR3 spans 11 residues. CDR3 loop: CASTNLGTNTF. The CDR3 DNA is TGTGCCAGCACCAACTTGGGAACCAACACCTTC.

Many counts were recorded for this clonotype. This chain uses TRBV25-1 with TRBJ2-7; D tentatively reads TRBD1 or TRBD2 (6 bases each). The germline V and J ends were trimmed by 1 base and 2 bases, with 15 bases remaining between them. The V gene's germline CDR1 is MGHDK and CDR2 SYGVNS. This CDR3 spans 16 amino acids. This CDR3 is CASSEFGGPRTYEQYF. The CDR3 DNA follows: TGTGCCAGCAGTGAATTTGGGGGGCCCCGGACCTACGAGCAGTACTTC.

This chain links TRBV19 with TRBJ2-2; TRBD2 aligns across 11 bases. CDR1 is LNHDA and CDR2 is SQIVND in the germline V gene (reference sequence). V shed 6 bases and J 3 bases; nucleotides not matched to a gene: 3. The CDR3 loop spans 15 amino acids. CDR3 in amino acids: CASRPGLADTGELFF. In nucleotides, the CDR3 is TGTGCCAGTAGGCCGGGACTAGCGGACACCGGGGAGCTGTTTTTT.

At least ten counts were recorded for this clonotype. The J gene is TRBJ2-5, the V gene TRBV30, with 8 bases matching TRBD1. This CDR3 region has 16 residues. Losses at the gene ends were 4 bases for V and 1 base for J; bases not matched to a gene: 11. Germline-derived CDR1 and CDR2 are GTSNPN and SVGIG (reference sequence). CDR3 sequence: CAWTGTGRFVQETQYF. The CDR3, as DNA: TGTGCCTGGACCGGGACAGGAAGGTTCGTCCAAGAGACCCAGTACTTC.

This clonotype was recorded at least ten times. V usage is TRBV11-2 and J usage is TRBJ2-3; the match to TRBD2 covers 9 bases. V lost 2 bases, J lost 2 bases, and 8 bases stayed unmatched. CDR1 and CDR2 (germline): SGHAT, FQNNGV. This CDR3 has 17 amino acids. CDR3 in DNA: TGTGCCAGCAGCTTACGGGCCCTAGCGGGAAACACAGATACGCAGTATTTT. It specifies CASSLRALAGNTDTQYF.

This clonotype was observed at least ten times. The chain carries TRBV6-5 and TRBJ2-7; TRBD1 agrees at 7 bases. Germline CDR1 is MNHEY and CDR2 is SVGAGI. V was clipped by 9 bases and J by 3 bases; unmatched bases: 5. There are 12 residues in the CDR3. The CDR3 bases are TGTGCCAGTTGGGACAGAAACTACGAGCAGTACTTC. Translation: CASWDRNYEQYF.

This sequence joins TRBV30 and TRBJ1-1; D unclear. The V gene lost 4 bases and the J gene lost 1 base, with 16 bases spanning the gap. From germline, CDR1 is GTSNPN and CDR2 SVGIG (reference sequence). The CDR3 loop spans 15 amino acids. CDR3 in amino acids: CAWTLEVAPNTEAFF. The CDR3 coding sequence is TGTGCCTGGACCCTAGAGGTAGCCCCGAACACTGAAGCTTTCTTT.

The chain combines TRBV28 with TRBJ2-7; 7 nucleotides agree with TRBD2. The CDR3 is 14 amino acids. CDR1 and CDR2 (germline): MDHEN, SYDVKM. The V gene end was trimmed by 3 bases and the J gene end by 3 bases; junction bases not matched to a gene: 5. The CDR3 DNA sequence: TGTGCCAGCAGTTTCCAGCGGGACCTCTACGAGCAGTACTTC. This gives the protein CASSFQRDLYEQYF.

This clonotype was detected many times. The chain employs TRBV5-1 and TRBJ1-6; 8 nucleotides align to TRBD1. The J segment lost 5 bases and the V segment lost 3 bases, leaving 7 bases of the junction unmatched. The germline gives CDR1 SGHRS, CDR2 YFSETQ. The CDR3 contains 16 residues. CDR3 region: CASSYAGGENNSPLHF. Written as DNA, the CDR3 is TGCGCCAGCAGCTATGCAGGGGGCGAGAATAATTCACCCCTCCACTTT.

This clonotype was observed a handful of times. The chain employs TRBV6-1 and TRBJ2-7, with D unresolved. Germline assignment: CDR1 MNHNS and CDR2 SASEGT. This CDR3 is built from 14 residues. Trimming took 0 bases from V and 2 from J, leaving 8 bases between them. The CDR3 is CASSEAYQAYEQYF. CDR3 nucleotide sequence: TGTGCCAGCAGTGAAGCTTACCAAGCCTACGAGCAGTACTTC.

This clonotype appeared many times. The rearrangement links TRBV28 to TRBJ1-2, with 8 nucleotides matching TRBD1. The V gene end was trimmed by 2 bases and the J gene end by 6 bases; junction bases not matched to a gene: 11. Germline CDR1 MDHEN, CDR2 SYDVKM. CDR3 length: 16 amino acids. The CDR3, as DNA: TGTGCCAGCAGTTTAGATTACGGCAGGGGGCCTGATGGCTACACCTTC. Translating it yields CASSLDYGRGPDGYTF.

This clonotype has ten or more counts. This chain uses TRBV4-2 with TRBJ1-6, with a possible D match to TRBD1 (5 bases). Looked up from germline, CDR1 is LGHNA and CDR2 is YNFKEQ. This CDR3 spans 18 amino acids. Trimming cost V 5 bases and J 5 bases, with 22 bases left between them. CDR3 residues: CASSSGSGFRGNNSPLHF. The CDR3 nucleotides are TGTGCCAGCAGCTCCGGATCGGGCTTTAGGGGAAATAATTCACCCCTCCACTTT.

This clonotype has ten or more counts. The chain uses TRBV6-5 and TRBJ1-1; D not resolved. The V end was cut by 11 bases, the J end by 6 bases, with 16 bases between. Germline V gene data show CDR1 as MNHEY and CDR2 as SVGAGI. CDR3 length: 12 residues. The CDR3 nucleotides read TGTGCCTTTGACGAACCCAGTCCTGAAGCTTTCTTT. This gives the protein CAFDEPSPEAFF.

The chain employs TRBV4-3 and TRBJ1-2; 8 nucleotides match TRBD1. Losses at the gene ends were 4 bases for V and 5 bases for J; bases not matched to a gene: 9. Germline V gene sequence: CDR1 LGHNA, CDR2 YSLEER. This CDR3 contains 15 residues. The chain's CDR3 is CASSPYRQGLYGYTF. The CDR3 coding sequence is TGCGCCAGCAGCCCCTACAGACAGGGGCTGTATGGCTACACCTTC.